The T cell receptor beta chain described here comes from a study of low-dose radiotherapy and immunotherapy resistance in tumors. Overall study context: Per fraction, Cohort 1 was given 0.5 Gy every 2 weeks, for a total of 6.5 Gy. The study administered intravenous cyclophosphamide at 200 mg/m2 every two weeks, one day ahead of radiation and immunotherapy.

TRAV and TRBV primers primed cDNA for both TCRalpha and TCRbeta. A roughly 20-cycle PCR with a constant-region primer and V-primer adapter amplified TCRs. TCRdb independently ran MiXCR on the reads; one entry per CDR3 protein. The data hold about 12,000 distinct CDR3 sequences, with roughly 72% observed a single time. Nivolumab, ipilimumab, aspirin, low-dose cyclophosphamide and low-dose radiotherapy were given to donors. Each patient who was eligible had an advanced solid tumor with no tumor-infiltrating lymphocytes. CDR3 size: 12 residues. V lost 5 bases, J lost 7 bases, and 12 bases lay in between. Germline assignment: CDR1 SNHLY and CDR2 FYNNEI.

This clonotype was obtained from a human donor with advanced metastatic prostate, ovarian, gallbladder or colorectal cancer (not recorded which). This table probably holds off-target reads from a library built for another chain. The V and J genes are TRBV2 and TRBJ2-7; either TRBD1 or TRBD2 may fit D (5 bases each). CDR3: CASSPWGSEQYF. CDR3 sequence (DNA): TGTGCCAGCAGTCCGTGGGGGAGTGAGCAGTACTTC.